Below are 28 T cell receptor beta chains sequenced from a single sample in a study of beta chain features in type 1 diabetes. Investigators reverse transcribed all isolated RNA, so they sequenced expressed TCRB transcripts. The method was immunoSEQ multiplex PCR; TCRdb's version includes in-frame clones alone and lacks a portion of them. The data hold 35,000 to 50,000 clones, with 50% observed a single time. Sequencing was done on a sample of stem cell memory CD4+ T cells from blood. These receptor sequences come from a woman in her 30s in good health.

The rearrangement joins TRBV28 to TRBJ2-1; TRBD2 matches 7 bases. The CDR3 sequence is 16 residues long. Germline CDR1 is MDHEN and CDR2 is SYDVKM. Trimming took 7 bases from V and 0 from J; bases not matched to a gene: 9. DNA of the CDR3: TGTGCCAGCATGGGCCCCGGGAGGAGCTCCTACAATGAGCAGTTCTTC. Its protein product is CASMGPGRSSYNEQFF. Filled out from reference TRBV28 and TRBJ2-1, the complete variable domain reads DVKVTQSSRYLVKRTGEKVFLECVQDMDHENMFWYRQDPGLGLRLIYFSYDVKMKEKGDIPEGYSVSREKKERFSLILESASTNQTSMYLCASMGPGRSSYNEQFFGPGTRLTVL.

The V gene is TRBV18, the J gene TRBJ2-3; possible D gene TRBD2, 6 bases. This CDR3 contains 14 residues. Trimming pared 4 bases from V and 3 bases from J, leaving 11 bases between. Germline V CDR1 and CDR2: KGHSH, LQKENI. CDR3: CASSLVAETDTQYF. Written as DNA, the CDR3 is TGTGCCAGCTCACTGGTAGCGGAAACAGATACGCAGTATTTT. Together with reference TRBV18 and TRBJ2-3, the CDR3 gives the full variable domain: NAGVMQNPRHLVRRRGQEARLRCSPMKGHSHVYWYRQLPEEGLKFMVYLQKENIIDESGMPKERFSAEFPKEGPSILRIQQVVRGDSAAYFCASSLVAETDTQYFGPGTRLTVL.

The CDR3 spells CASSPGLAGDYEQYF. The CDR3 DNA sequence: TGTGCCAGCAGCCCGGGACTAGCGGGAGACTACGAGCAGTACTTC. The chain is built from TRBV7-9 and TRBJ2-7, with 14 bases fitting TRBD2. Trimming at V came to 5 bases and at J to 3 bases, leaving 3 bases not matched to a gene. The CDR3 contains 15 residues. The germline CDR1 and CDR2 sequences are SEHNR and FQNEAQ (reference sequence).

The rearrangement joins TRBV7-9 to TRBJ2-7, with D perhaps matching TRBD1 (5 bases). The germline CDR1 and CDR2 sequences are SEHNR and FQNEAQ (reference sequence). V lost 5 bases, J lost 2 bases, and 16 bases lay in between. There are 15 residues in the CDR3. CDR3 nucleotide sequence: TGTGCCAGCAGCCCTGGCGCAGGGTCCCCCTACGAGCAGTACTTC. It encodes CASSPGAGSPYEQYF.

The V gene is TRBV7-9, the J gene TRBJ2-5; D gene ambiguous. The CDR3 contains 12 residues. V dropped 2 bases and J dropped 4 bases, with 5 bases sitting between them. The germline CDR1 and CDR2 sequences are SEHNR and FQNEAQ (reference sequence). CDR3 region: CASSLSGETQYF. The CDR3 bases are TGTGCCAGCAGCTTATCGGGAGAGACCCAGTACTTC.

V is TRBV7-3 and J is TRBJ2-2; no reliable D call. Looked up from germline, CDR1 is SGHTA and CDR2 is FQGTGA. This CDR3 has 13 amino acids. Trimming cost V 2 bases and J 3 bases, with 4 bases left between them. CDR3 sequence reads: CASSLYYTGELFF. The CDR3 bases are TGTGCCAGCAGCTTATACTACACCGGGGAGCTGTTTTTT.

This clone was recorded a few times. The gene calls are TRBV11-2 and TRBJ2-1, with D unresolved. V shed 6 bases and J shed 5 bases, with 20 bases lying between them. The CDR3 is made up of 16 amino acids. Germline assignment: CDR1 SGHAT and CDR2 FQNNGV. The CDR3, as DNA: TGTGCCAGCAGTCGCCGTGGAGTTCGGCCGGACAATGAGCAGTTCTTC. It translates to CASSRRGVRPDNEQFF.

The CDR3: CSLTSGSPDTQYF. The CDR3 region has the DNA TGCAGCTTGACTAGCGGGAGCCCAGATACGCAGTATTTT. The V and J genes are TRBV29-1 and TRBJ2-3, with 12 bases fitting TRBD2. With V trimmed by 8 bases and J by 4 bases, 4 bases remained unmatched. This CDR3 comprises 13 residues. Germline V CDR1 and CDR2: SQVTM, ANQGSEA.

The chain carries TRBV7-9 and TRBJ2-3; D remains unclear. Trimming cost V 2 bases and J 4 bases, with 13 bases left between them. From germline, CDR1 is SEHNR and CDR2 FQNEAQ (reference sequence). The CDR3 runs 15 residues. The CDR3 spells CASSLSGFDSDTQYF. The CDR3 nucleotides are TGTGCCAGCAGCTTATCGGGTTTCGACTCAGATACGCAGTATTTT.

Only a few counts were recorded for this clone. The chain joins TRBV2 to TRBJ1-5; 7 bases match TRBD1. Germline V CDR1 and CDR2: SNHLY, FYNNEI. V gave up 6 bases and J gave up 0 bases; unmatched junction bases: 5. The CDR3 spans 15 residues. CDR3 DNA sequence: TGTGCCAGCAGCGCAGGGGGAAGTAGCAATCAGCCCCAGCATTTT. Protein sequence: CASSAGGSSNQPQHF.

This clone occurred once. The chain uses TRBV15 and TRBJ1-2; possible D gene TRBD1, 5 bases. This CDR3 comprises 16 residues. Germline CDR1 and CDR2: LNHNV and YYDKDF (reference sequence). V was shortened by 0 bases and J by 4 bases, with 15 bases between the two germline ends. Written as DNA, the CDR3 is TGTGCCACCAGCAGAGATGTTACTGGGGGAGGCTATGGCTACACCTTC. Protein: CATSRDVTGGGYGYTF.

This chain joins TRBV7-9 and TRBJ2-5; D might be TRBD1 (6 bases). Per germline, CDR1 SEHNR and CDR2 FQNEAQ (reference sequence). V lost 5 bases and J lost 1, with 17 bases in between. The CDR3 has 16 amino acids. In nucleotides, the CDR3 is TGTGCCAGCAGCGCGACAAGGGACACTTTCCAAGAGACCCAGTACTTC. Translation gives CASSATRDTFQETQYF. Together with reference TRBV7-9 and TRBJ2-5, the CDR3 gives the full variable domain: DTGVSQNPRHKITKRGQNVTFRCDPISEHNRLYWYRQTLGQGPEFLTYFQNEAQLEKSRLLSDRFSAERPKGSFSTLEIQRTEQGDSAMYLCASSATRDTFQETQYFGPGTRLLVL.

This clone was counted a few times. The J gene is TRBJ1-1, the V gene TRBV29-1; TRBD1 might be the D (6 bases). V dropped 7 bases and J dropped 3 bases, with 21 bases sitting between them. CDR3 size: 15 residues. The germline CDR1 and CDR2 sequences are SQVTM and ANQGSEA. The CDR3 reads CSGLPRRGRDTEAFF. The CDR3 DNA reads TGCAGCGGACTACCTCGCAGGGGTAGGGACACTGAAGCTTTCTTT.

This clone was counted between two and nine times. J is TRBJ2-1 and V is TRBV4-3; a possible D gene is TRBD2 (6 bases). V lost 1 base, J lost 8 bases, and 12 bases lay in between. The germline V gene encodes CDR1 LGHNA and CDR2 YSLEER. The CDR3 totals 14 residues. Here the CDR3 reads CASSQGGGGDEQFF. DNA of the CDR3: TGCGCCAGCAGCCAAGGGGGAGGAGGGGATGAGCAGTTCTTC.

This clone is a singleton in its sample. This rearrangement joins TRBV27 to TRBJ1-2; tentative D call: TRBD1 (6 bases). Germline V gene sequence: CDR1 MNHEY, CDR2 SMNVEV (reference sequence). The CDR3 contains 16 residues. Trimming took 6 bases from V and 3 from J, leaving 20 bases between them. Here the CDR3 DNA reads TGTGCCAGCAGCCCGACCGCCTCCGGACAGCACTATGGCTACACCTTC. It encodes CASSPTASGQHYGYTF.

This clone was observed a few times. Germline and junction disagree at one end, which may indicate a read error. The chain employs TRBV7-7 and TRBJ2-7; 8 bases are a match to TRBD2. The germline V gene encodes CDR1 SSHAT and CDR2 FNYEAQ (reference sequence). The length of the CDR3 is 15 residues. The CDR3 bases are TGTGCTAGCAGCTTAGACCCGGGACTAGAGGGCGAGCAGTACTTC. Translation gives CASSLDPGLEGEQYF.

This clone was observed a handful of times. The chain uses TRBV5-8 and TRBJ2-5, with 14 bases fitting TRBD2. Unmatched junction bases numbered 4, after V lost 5 bases and J lost 4 bases. The CDR3 consists of 15 residues. Germline V gives CDR1 SGHTS, CDR2 YDEGEE. The CDR3 spells CASRGLAGAGETQYF. The CDR3 DNA reads as TGTGCCAGCAGGGGACTAGCGGGAGCCGGAGAGACCCAGTACTTC.

V usage is TRBV29-1 and J usage is TRBJ2-7; D might be TRBD2 (7 bases). Trimming removed 4 bases at V and 2 bases at J, with 12 bases between. Germline V CDR1 and CDR2: SQVTM, ANQGSEA. This CDR3 is built from 13 residues. CDR3: CSVGGGSAYEQYF. CDR3 coding DNA: TGCAGCGTTGGGGGGGGCAGCGCCTACGAGCAGTACTTC.

The chain uses TRBV4-3 and TRBJ1-5; possibly TRBD1 for D (5 bases). Trimming removed 1 base from V and 2 bases from J, with 9 bases in between. The CDR3 has 15 amino acids. Germline V gene data show CDR1 as LGHNA and CDR2 as YSLEER. In DNA, the CDR3 is TGCGCCAGCAGCCAAGGGTCGACAGGCAATCAGCCCCAGCATTTT. Translated: CASSQGSTGNQPQHF.

V gene TRBV5-1 combines with J gene TRBJ2-7, with a weak D call TRBD2 (6 bases). Germline V gene data show CDR1 as SGHRS and CDR2 as YFSETQ. The V end was cut by 4 bases, the J end by 2 bases, with 13 bases between. This CDR3 comprises 14 residues. CDR3 sequence reads: CASSHPSDPYEQYF. The CDR3, as DNA: TGCGCCAGCAGCCACCCTAGCGATCCCTACGAGCAGTACTTC.

V usage is TRBV7-9 and J usage is TRBJ2-6; TRBD1 aligns across 7 bases. V was pared by 5 bases and J by 2 bases, with 3 bases of the junction left unmatched. This CDR3 region has 15 residues. Germline-derived CDR1 and CDR2 are SEHNR and FQNEAQ (reference sequence). The CDR3: CASSADRAGANVLTF. The CDR3 DNA sequence: TGTGCCAGCAGCGCCGACAGGGCTGGGGCCAACGTCCTGACTTTC.

The J gene is TRBJ1-2, the V gene TRBV5-1, with D possibly being TRBD1 (5 bases). Trimming pared 4 bases from V and 8 bases from J, leaving 15 bases between. This CDR3 is 13 amino acids long. Germline CDR1 is SGHRS and CDR2 is YFSETQ. CDR3 sequence: CASSPRDSQGYTF. The CDR3 DNA reads TGCGCCAGCAGCCCCAGGGACTCGCAAGGCTACACCTTC.

This chain links TRBV7-9 with TRBJ2-7, with no clear D. Germline V gene lookup returns CDR1 SEHNR and CDR2 FQNEAQ (reference sequence). V was pared by 4 bases and J by 3 bases, with 10 bases between. The CDR3 covers 13 residues. The CDR3 protein is CASSSTEIYEQYF. The CDR3 region has the DNA TGTGCCAGCAGCTCGACTGAAATCTACGAGCAGTACTTC.

This clone appeared a few times. V and J are TRBV10-3 and TRBJ1-5; TRBD1 might be the D (6 bases). V lost 7 bases and J lost 4, with 11 bases in between. Germline values: CDR1 ENHRY, CDR2 SYGVKD. This CDR3 region has 13 residues. CDR3 amino acids: CAIKDRPNQPQHF. Here the CDR3 DNA reads TGTGCCATCAAGGACAGACCTAATCAGCCCCAGCATTTT.

This clone turned up a few times. The CDR3 nucleotides are TGTGCCAGCAGCTTAGGGGCCCATAGCAATCAGCCCCAGCATTTT. This gives the protein CASSLGAHSNQPQHF. The gene calls are TRBV7-2 and TRBJ1-5; D remains ambiguous. V gave up 1 base and J gave up 0 bases, with 7 bases separating them. The CDR3 length is 15 residues. The germline gives CDR1 SGHTA, CDR2 FQGNSA.

The rearrangement uses TRBV9 and TRBJ2-2; 7 nucleotides align to TRBD1. The germline V gene has CDR1 SGDLS and CDR2 YYNGEE. The CDR3 loop spans 16 amino acids. The V and J ends lost 0 bases and 0 bases, in that order; junction bases with no gene match: 2. The chain's CDR3 is CASSVVQGANTGELFF. The CDR3 nucleotides read TGTGCCAGCAGCGTAGTTCAGGGGGCGAACACCGGGGAGCTGTTTTTT.

The chain uses TRBV19 and TRBJ2-1, with unresolved D. The CDR3 covers 12 residues. In germline, CDR1 is LNHDA, CDR2 SQIVND (reference sequence). The ends were cut back, 8 bases at V and 7 bases at J, with 12 bases in the middle. In nucleotides, the CDR3 is TGTGCCAGTTCCAGTGTGTCGAATGAGCAGTTCTTC. It specifies CASSSVSNEQFF. The complete variable domain, with remaining parts taken from reference TRBV19 and TRBJ2-1, reads DGGITQSPKYLFRKEGQNVTLSCEQNLNHDAMYWYRQDPGQGLRLIYYSQIVNDFQKGDIAEGYSVSREKKESFPLTVTSAQKNPTAFYLCASSSVSNEQFFGPGTRLTVL.

This rearrangement joins TRBV18 to TRBJ1-2; a weak D match, TRBD1 (5 bases). V lost 6 bases to trimming and J lost 6 bases, with 20 bases between them. CDR1 is KGHSH, CDR2 LQKENI, per germline. This CDR3 region has 15 residues. The CDR3 loop reads CASSPMQQGVDGYTF. In DNA, the CDR3 is TGTGCCAGCTCCCCGATGCAACAAGGGGTGGATGGCTACACCTTC.